The 32 T cell receptor beta chains listed next were all sequenced from one sample in a study of T-cell reconstitution after alpha-beta-depleted transplantation in children. Molecular barcoding with unique molecular identifiers was used for the TCRbeta library. In TCRdb, the PCR reads were re-called with MiXCR into one record per CDR3 protein. The sample lists nearly 550,000 distinct CDR3 sequences; 15% to 20% were seen once. The sample was PBMCs from the stem cell graft donor, taken from the stem cell graft. Receptor source: a human donor who donated a stem cell graft to a child with acute lymphoblastic leukemia.

The J gene is TRBJ2-7, the V gene TRBV25-1; TRBD1 matches at 10 bases. The V and J ends lost 9 bases and 6 bases, in that order; junction bases with no gene match: 2. CDR1 and CDR2 from the germline V gene are MGHDK and SYGVNS. The CDR3 contains 11 residues. As DNA, the CDR3 is TGTGCCAGTAGACAGGGGGCCGAGCAGTACTTC. Translating it yields CASRQGAEQYF.

Note on this clonotype: The junction departs from germline at one end; a sequencing error may be responsible. The V call is TRBV3-1, the J call TRBJ2-3; 7 nucleotides agree with TRBD2. Per germline, CDR1 LGHDT and CDR2 YNNKEL (reference sequence). This CDR3 is 15 amino acids long. CDR3 coding DNA: TGTGCCGGCAGCCACCGCGGGAGAAGCACAGATACGCAGTATTTT. Amino acids: CAGSHRGRSTDTQYF.

This clonotype was detected a few times. This chain joins TRBV18 and TRBJ2-3, with 13 bases identical to TRBD2. J was trimmed by 2 bases and V by 6 bases; bases with no gene match: 11. Germline V gene lookup returns CDR1 KGHSH and CDR2 LQKENI. The CDR3 covers 18 residues. The CDR3 bases are TGTGCCAGCTCGCGACTCGTGACTAGCGGGAGGCTCACAGATACGCAGTATTTT. It yields the protein CASSRLVTSGRLTDTQYF.

This clonotype came up a few times. This chain connects TRBV29-1 to TRBJ2-3; D is perhaps TRBD2 (6 bases). The CDR3 covers 14 residues. Germline V gene data show CDR1 as SQVTM and CDR2 as ANQGSEA. Trimming took 0 bases from V and 3 from J, leaving 10 bases between them. The CDR3 DNA reads TGCAGCGTTGAAGATCGGGAGAGGACAGATACGCAGTATTTT. Protein product: CSVEDRERTDTQYF.

This clonotype was observed a handful of times. The chain links TRBV7-2 to TRBJ2-7; the D gene is possibly TRBD2 (6 bases). Germline CDR1 is SGHTA and CDR2 is FQGNSA. The V and J ends lost 1 base and 4 bases respectively, with 14 bases between them. The CDR3 runs 15 residues. The CDR3 sequence: CASSLDLAQKYEQYF. In DNA form, the CDR3 reads TGTGCCAGCAGCTTAGACCTAGCGCAGAAGTACGAGCAGTACTTC.

CDR3 loop: CAYLSGNTGELFF. The CDR3 region has the DNA TGTGCCTACCTGAGCGGGAACACCGGGGAGCTGTTTTTT. V is TRBV2 and J is TRBJ2-2; perhaps TRBD2 as D (5 bases). CDR3 length equals 13 residues. V was clipped by 11 bases and J by 1 base, with 11 bases between them. Looked up from germline, CDR1 is SNHLY and CDR2 is FYNNEI.

V usage is TRBV6-1 and J usage is TRBJ1-1; 9 nucleotides agree with TRBD1. Trimming removed 10 bases from V and 5 bases from J; junction bases left unmatched: 11. CDR3 length: 14 residues. The germline V gene has CDR1 MNHNS and CDR2 SASEGT. The CDR3 here is CATWDLQGATEAFF. Written as DNA, the CDR3 is TGTGCCACCTGGGATTTACAGGGGGCAACTGAAGCTTTCTTT.

The sample holds a few counts of this clonotype. The CDR3 region is CASSDGRATDTQYF. CDR3 sequence (DNA): TGCGCCAGCAGCGACGGGAGGGCGACAGATACGCAGTATTTT. The genes are TRBV5-1 and TRBJ2-3; 8 positions match TRBD2. Trimming removed 4 bases from V and 3 bases from J; junction bases left unmatched: 4. Germline CDR1 is SGHRS and CDR2 is YFSETQ. This CDR3 contains 14 residues.

This sequence joins TRBV28 and TRBJ2-1; 8 positions agree with TRBD2. CDR1 is MDHEN, CDR2 SYDVKM, per germline. V lost 5 bases and J lost 4; bases outside the gene matches: 10. The CDR3 loop spans 16 amino acids. CDR3 coding DNA: TGTGCCAGCAGTATCATAAGCGGGAGCTTGTACAATGAGCAGTTCTTC. Translated, it gives CASSIISGSLYNEQFF.

This clonotype has a handful of counts. This chain links TRBV5-1 with TRBJ1-1; D ambiguous. The germline CDR1 and CDR2 sequences are SGHRS and YFSETQ. CDR3 length: 15 amino acids. V was trimmed by 0 bases and J by 1 base, leaving 10 bases between them. The DNA of the CDR3 is TGCGCCAGCAGCTTGGAGGGCAGAGAGAACACTGAAGCTTTCTTT. Amino acid sequence: CASSLEGRENTEAFF.

The sample holds a few counts of this clonotype. The chain links TRBV7-9 to TRBJ2-3, with TRBD1 matching over 12 bases. Germline V lookup: CDR1 SEHNR, CDR2 FQNEAQ (reference sequence). This CDR3 is built from 16 residues. Unmatched junction bases numbered 7, after V lost 5 bases and J lost 4 bases. CDR3 region: CASSNPGTGGPDTQYF. CDR3 coding DNA: TGTGCCAGCAGCAACCCCGGGACAGGGGGCCCAGATACGCAGTATTTT. Full variable domain (remainder filled in from reference TRBV7-9 and TRBJ2-3): DTGVSQNPRHKITKRGQNVTFRCDPISEHNRLYWYRQTLGQGPEFLTYFQNEAQLEKSRLLSDRFSAERPKGSFSTLEIQRTEQGDSAMYLCASSNPGTGGPDTQYFGPGTRLTVL.

On this clonotype itself: One junction end does not reproduce the germline sequence, and a read error may be involved. CDR3 protein: CSARAAAGGEQFF. DNA for the CDR3: TGCAGTGCCAGAGCGGCGGCCGGCGGTGAGCAGTTCTTC. The chain combines TRBV20-1 with TRBJ2-1, with D possibly TRBD2 on 5 matching bases. This CDR3 contains 13 residues. The germline CDR1 and CDR2 sequences are DFQATT and SNEGSKA (reference sequence).

This sequence joins TRBV7-3 and TRBJ2-5; D unclear. The CDR3 loop spans 15 amino acids. Germline values: CDR1 SGHTA, CDR2 FQGTGA. The V gene lost 5 bases and the J gene lost 5 bases, with 18 bases spanning the gap. The CDR3 DNA sequence: TGTGCCAGCAGCCCCTCTGGGCCCACTGGGGAGACCCAGTACTTC. This sequence encodes CASSPSGPTGETQYF.

The genes are TRBV7-9 and TRBJ2-1; 8 nucleotides match TRBD1. V trimming: 4 bases; J trimming: 5 bases; junction bases outside the gene matches: 13. The CDR3 loop spans 17 amino acids. Germline values: CDR1 SEHNR, CDR2 FQNEAQ (reference sequence). The CDR3 loop is CASSSSRQGMSNNEQFF. The CDR3 coding sequence is TGTGCCAGCAGCTCCAGTCGACAGGGGATGTCCAACAATGAGCAGTTCTTC.

The chain links TRBV3-1 to TRBJ2-1; 8 bases are shared with TRBD2. Germline V gene sequence: CDR1 LGHDT, CDR2 YNNKEL (reference sequence). The CDR3 is made up of 17 amino acids. After removal of 2 bases from V and 1 base from J, the junction contained 7 bases not matched to a gene. The CDR3 DNA sequence: TGTGCCAGCAGCCAACCGTCGAGCGGGAGTTCCTACAATGAGCAGTTCTTC. This gives the protein CASSQPSSGSSYNEQFF.

This clonotype turned up a few times. This chain joins TRBV7-9 and TRBJ2-7; 9 nucleotides align to TRBD1. Losses at the gene ends were 1 base for V and 3 bases for J; bases not matched to a gene: 4. Germline V gene sequence: CDR1 SEHNR, CDR2 FQNEAQ (reference sequence). The length of the CDR3 is 15 residues. Here the CDR3 DNA reads TGTGCCAGCAGCTTAGTCGGGACAGGGCACTACGAGCAGTACTTC. Its protein product is CASSLVGTGHYEQYF. Using reference TRBV7-9 and TRBJ2-7 for the parts outside the CDR3, the full variable domain is DTGVSQNPRHKITKRGQNVTFRCDPISEHNRLYWYRQTLGQGPEFLTYFQNEAQLEKSRLLSDRFSAERPKGSFSTLEIQRTEQGDSAMYLCASSLVGTGHYEQYFGPGTRLTVT.

The chain joins TRBV27 to TRBJ2-7; no clear D. Trimming took 10 bases from V and 0 from J, leaving 10 bases between them. From germline, CDR1 is MNHEY and CDR2 SMNVEV (reference sequence). This CDR3 has 12 amino acids. For the CDR3, the DNA is TGTGCCACCACAGCCCCCTCCTACGAGCAGTACTTC. Its translation: CATTAPSYEQYF.

This clonotype was observed a handful of times. The chain has TRBV7-9 and TRBJ2-1, with a tentative D call TRBD2 (5 bases). Germline-derived CDR1 and CDR2 are SEHNR and FQNEAQ (reference sequence). Trimming left V 1 base short and J 8 bases short, with 9 bases between. The CDR3 contains 13 residues. The CDR3 region is CASSLGGKDEQFF. The CDR3 DNA is TGTGCCAGCAGCTTAGGAGGGAAGGATGAGCAGTTCTTC.

The rearrangement uses TRBV15 and TRBJ2-7; D call uncertain. This CDR3 spans 15 amino acids. V dropped 4 bases and J dropped 4 bases, with 17 bases sitting between them. CDR1 is LNHNV and CDR2 is YYDKDF in the germline V gene (reference sequence). The CDR3 DNA reads TGTGCCACCAGCACTACGTCCGGCGGTGTATACGAGCAGTACTTC. It yields the protein CATSTTSGGVYEQYF.

Note on this clonotype: One end of the junction fails to match germline, which may point to a read error. The chain links TRBV20-1 to TRBJ1-1; D remains unclear. CDR1 DFQATT and CDR2 SNEGSKA come from the germline V gene (reference sequence). The CDR3 consists of 10 residues. The CDR3 nucleotides read TGCAGTGTTAGAGGCACTGAAGCTTTCTTT. It encodes CSVRGTEAFF.

This clonotype showed up just a few times. The chain is built from TRBV12-3 or TRBV12-4 and TRBJ1-1; D not resolved. The CDR3 consists of 14 residues. Trimming left V 3 bases short and J 3 bases short, with 11 bases between. CDR3 bases: TGTGCCAGCAGTTTGCTTACCAGGCACACTGAAGCTTTCTTT. Translated, it gives CASSLLTRHTEAFF.

This clonotype was seen a few times. The genes are TRBV15 and TRBJ2-5, with TRBD2 matching 12 bases. The CDR3 is made up of 19 amino acids. Germline assignment: CDR1 LNHNV and CDR2 YYDKDF (reference sequence). The ends lost 2 bases at V and 4 bases at J; junction bases unmatched: 14. The CDR3 DNA sequence: TGTGCCACCAGCAGACCTTCCCTTTTGACTAGCGGGAGCTCAGAGACCCAGTACTTC. Translating gives CATSRPSLLTSGSSETQYF. The full variable domain, in which reference TRBV15 and TRBJ2-5 provide the parts outside the CDR3, is DAMVIQNPRYQVTQFGKPVTLSCSQTLNHNVMYWYQQKSSQAPKLLFHYYDKDFNNEADTPDNFQSRRPNTSFCFLDIRSPGLGDTAMYLCATSRPSLLTSGSSETQYFGPGTRLLVL.

The table lists this clonotype with a few counts. The chain combines TRBV5-5 with TRBJ2-7; TRBD1 matches at 11 bases. V lost 7 bases and J lost 7; bases outside the gene matches: 4. Germline assignment: CDR1 SGHKS and CDR2 YYEKEE (reference sequence). This CDR3 comprises 12 residues. The CDR3 DNA is TGTGCCAGCCGGGACAGGGGGAGGGAGCAGTACTTC. Translation gives CASRDRGREQYF.

The sample holds a few counts of this clonotype. The chain has TRBV10-3 and TRBJ2-7; the D is unclear. V was shortened by 6 bases and J by 0 bases, with 12 bases between the two germline ends. CDR1 is ENHRY, CDR2 SYGVKD, per germline. The CDR3 has 14 amino acids. The CDR3 nucleotides read TGTGCCATCAGGAACAGCTCCAGCTCCTACGAGCAGTACTTC. Encoded protein: CAIRNSSSSYEQYF.

This clonotype occurred many times. J is TRBJ2-7 and V is TRBV6-1, with 9 bases fitting TRBD1. Germline CDR1 and CDR2: MNHNS and SASEGT. The ends lost 5 bases at V and 2 bases at J; junction bases unmatched: 1. The CDR3 runs 13 residues. The CDR3 loop is CASSRTGAYEQYF. CDR3 sequence (DNA): TGTGCCAGCAGTCGGACAGGGGCCTACGAGCAGTACTTC.

This clonotype has only a few counts. The J gene is TRBJ2-5, the V gene TRBV5-1; D unresolved. V lost 2 bases, J lost 5 bases, and 10 bases lay in between. The germline V gene has CDR1 SGHRS and CDR2 YFSETQ. The CDR3 length is 13 residues. The CDR3 DNA follows: TGCGCCAGCAGCTTTACGACGCTTGAGACCCAGTACTTC. It is translated as CASSFTTLETQYF.

There are a few counts of this clonotype. This chain uses TRBV3-1 with TRBJ2-1; TRBD2 agrees at 12 bases. The CDR3 is 16 amino acids. CDR1 LGHDT and CDR2 YNNKEL come from the germline V gene (reference sequence). Trimming cost V 1 base and J 6 bases; bases outside gene matches: 4. CDR3 region: CASSQGGLAGFNEQFF. The CDR3 DNA sequence: TGTGCCAGCAGCCAAGGCGGACTAGCGGGGTTCAATGAGCAGTTCTTC.

The sample holds a few counts of this clonotype. V and J are TRBV15 and TRBJ2-1; 13 nucleotides match TRBD2. J gave up 15 bases and V 0 bases, and 8 bases lay outside the gene matches. The CDR3 extends over 15 amino acids. CDR1 and CDR2 (germline): LNHNV, YYDKDF (reference sequence). Written as DNA, the CDR3 is TGTGCCACCAGCAGAGATCAGACTAGCGGGAGGTCTCGGTTCTTC. It is translated as CATSRDQTSGRSRFF. The variable domain in full, completed from reference TRBV15 and TRBJ2-1, reads DAMVIQNPRYQVTQFGKPVTLSCSQTLNHNVMYWYQQKSSQAPKLLFHYYDKDFNNEADTPDNFQSRRPNTSFCFLDIRSPGLGDTAMYLCATSRDQTSGRSRFFGPGTRLTVL.

At least ten counts were recorded for this clonotype. The chain recombines TRBV19 with TRBJ2-1, with TRBD2 matching over 10 bases. Germline loops: CDR1 LNHDA, CDR2 SQIVND (reference sequence). The CDR3 covers 15 residues. The V segment lost 4 bases and the J segment 6 bases; nucleotides outside the gene matches: 6. This chain's CDR3 is CASSTVAGGPNEQFF. CDR3 in DNA: TGTGCCAGTAGTACCGTAGCGGGAGGTCCCAATGAGCAGTTCTTC.

As for this clonotype: The germline gene is not matched at one end of the junction; a read error may be the cause. This rearrangement joins TRBV12-5 to TRBJ1-2, with 9 bases aligning to TRBD1. The CDR3 extends over 14 amino acids. Germline-derived CDR1 and CDR2 are LGHNT and FRNRAP. This CDR3 is CASGHRGRGYGCTF. As DNA, the CDR3 is TGTGCTAGTGGTCACAGGGGGCGAGGGTATGGCTGCACCTTC.

Only a few counts were recorded for this clonotype. The chain recombines TRBV27 with TRBJ2-7; 9 bases match TRBD1. The V and J ends lost 3 bases and 2 bases, in that order; junction bases with no gene match: 5. This CDR3 spans 15 amino acids. The germline CDR1 and CDR2 sequences are MNHEY and SMNVEV (reference sequence). The CDR3 sequence: CASSFYTGGPYEQYF. The CDR3 DNA follows: TGTGCCAGCAGTTTTTACACAGGGGGCCCCTACGAGCAGTACTTC.

In its sample, this clonotype was seen a few times. This chain uses TRBV5-1 with TRBJ1-5, with 9 nucleotides matching TRBD1. Germline assignment: CDR1 SGHRS and CDR2 YFSETQ. The CDR3 has 15 amino acids. Germline trimming cut 3 bases from V and 7 bases from J; bases unmatched to any gene: 8. DNA for the CDR3: TGCGCCAGCAGCTCCGGGACAGGGATAAACCAGCCCCAGCATTTT. It yields the protein CASSSGTGINQPQHF.